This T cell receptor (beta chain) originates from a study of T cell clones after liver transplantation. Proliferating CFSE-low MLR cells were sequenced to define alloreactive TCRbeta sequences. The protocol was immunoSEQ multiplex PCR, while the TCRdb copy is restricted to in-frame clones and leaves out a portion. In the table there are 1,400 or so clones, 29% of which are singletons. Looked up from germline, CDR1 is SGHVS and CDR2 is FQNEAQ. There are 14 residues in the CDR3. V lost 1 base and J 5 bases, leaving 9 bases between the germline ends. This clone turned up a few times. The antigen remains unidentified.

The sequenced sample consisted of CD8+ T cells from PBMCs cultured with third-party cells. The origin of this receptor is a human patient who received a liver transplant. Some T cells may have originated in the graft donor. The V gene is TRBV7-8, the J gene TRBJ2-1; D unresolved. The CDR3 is CASSLDHGHNEQFF. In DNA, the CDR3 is TGTGCCAGCAGCTTAGATCACGGTCACAATGAGCAGTTCTTC.